Sequencing of this T cell receptor (beta chain) was carried out in a study of CD8 T cells in ankylosing spondylitis. Each CDR3 protein is one row after TCRdb ran MiXCR on the 5' RACE reads. The table records about 800,000 distinct CDR3 sequences, roughly 12% of them present only once. The CDR3 is made up of 13 amino acids. Germline assignment: CDR1 DFQATT and CDR2 SNEGSKA (reference sequence). V shed 4 bases and J shed 7 bases, with 13 bases lying between them. This clonotype was observed a handful of times. What it binds is unknown. Study-level points and caveats: Ankylosing spondylitis blood appeared to carry a characteristic TCR beta motif of roughly eight highly homologous variants.

The receptor comes from a male donor with ankylosing spondylitis. The genes are TRBV20-1 and TRBJ2-2; D is unclear. Sequencing used blood, either unsorted or a sorted T cell fraction (not recorded which). The CDR3 DNA reads TGCAGTGCTAAGGGCGAGTACGACGGGGAGCTGTTTTTT. Its translation is CSAKGEYDGELFF.